The entry that follows covers one T cell receptor beta chain sequence. Germline V gene lookup returns CDR1 LNHDA and CDR2 SQIVND (reference sequence). The CDR3 length is 12 residues. V lost 5 bases, J lost 7 bases, and 6 bases lay in between. Participant reports of clinical history set cohort assignment. Generated by immunoSEQ multiplex PCR, the TCRdb table keeps only in-frame clones and is missing some. The table lists about 250,000 clones, 83% of them singletons. The data were obtained in a study of blood T cell repertoires in COVID-19. Study-level background: The United States, Italy and Spain were the sources of the acute and convalescent COVID-19 samples.

The source of this sequence is a woman between 40 and 50 years old who had been exposed to COVID-19. V gene TRBV19 combines with J gene TRBJ1-6; D remains ambiguous. Source material: PBMCs or T cells enriched from blood (not recorded which). The CDR3 reads CASSLRNSPLHF. CDR3 DNA: TGTGCCAGTAGTCTCAGGAATTCACCCCTCCACTTT.